These T cell receptor beta chains were read from a single sample in a study of radiotherapy plus CTLA-4 blockade in lung cancer. Method: immunoSEQ multiplex PCR; TCRdb's copy keeps in-frame clones and lacks some. Of about 28,000 clones listed, less than 85% are singletons. Source: peripheral blood, taken from a patient treated with radiotherapy plus ipilimumab. Receptors originate from a human donor with non-small cell lung cancer who had stable disease on radiotherapy plus ipilimumab. CDR3s include the opening cysteine and the closing phenylalanine or tryptophan. The order of the fields is J gene, clone size, V gene, D gene, CDR3 protein, CDR3 DNA. D genes are given only for firm matches. Not all rows give a size; the values are once, few, many and, for expanded clones, a class.

TRBJ2-3 . TRBV7-2 . CASSFDSGPRYTQYF TGTGCCAGCAGCTTTGACAGCGGGCCGCGATATACGCAGTATTTT
TRBJ1-6 . TRBV6-1 . CASSESAGALIPRAPLHF TGTGCCAGCAGTGAATCTGCTGGGGCTTTAATCCCTCGGGCACCCCTCCACTTT
TRBJ2-7 . TRBV4-1 TRBD2 CASSQTRGSGGYEQYF TGCGCCAGCAGCCAGACCCGAGGCAGCGGGGGTTACGAGCAGTACTTC
TRBJ1-5 . TRBV9 TRBD1 CASSAGQGLGLRQPQHF TGTGCCAGCAGCGCTGGACAGGGTTTAGGGCTACGACAGCCCCAGCATTTT
TRBJ2-1 . TRBV12-5 . CASGLGFYNEQFF TGTGCTAGTGGTCTGGGATTCTACAATGAGCAGTTCTTC
TRBJ1-5 few TRBV27 . CASSLSGQPSNQPQHF TGTGCCAGCAGTTTATCTGGGCAACCTAGCAATCAGCCCCAGCATTTT
TRBJ2-2 . TRBV9 . CASSPLGAANTGELFF TGTGCCAGCAGCCCATTGGGGGCCGCGAACACCGGGGAGCTGTTTTTT
TRBJ1-6 once TRBV6-6 TRBD1 CASATGDNSPLHF TGTGCCAGCGCGACAGGGGATAATTCACCCCTCCACTTT
TRBJ1-1 . TRBV5-1 . CASSPRPGDTEAFF TGCGCCAGCAGCCCCCGCCCGGGGGACACTGAAGCTTTCTTT
TRBJ2-5 . TRBV5-1 . CASSHGWGEETQYF TGCGCCAGCAGCCATGGTTGGGGAGAAGAGACCCAGTACTTC
TRBJ1-1 . TRBV9 . CASSNEGGGTEAFF TGTGCCAGCAGCAACGAAGGGGGTGGGACTGAAGCTTTCTTT
TRBJ1-5 . TRBV15 . CATHSQNQPQHF TGTGCCACCCATAGCCAAAATCAGCCCCAGCATTTT
TRBJ2-5 . TRBV5-1 TRBD2 CASSLLAQETQYF TGCGCCAGCAGCTTACTAGCGCAAGAGACCCAGTACTTC
TRBJ2-2 . TRBV27 TRBD1 CASSPGTGRAGELFF TGTGCCAGCAGTCCCGGGACAGGGAGGGCCGGGGAGCTGTTTTTT
TRBJ2-1 . TRBV9 . CASSVDGPTYNEQFF TGTGCCAGCAGCGTAGACGGGCCCACCTACAATGAGCAGTTCTTC
TRBJ2-1 medium-sized TRBV10-3 . CAISVGNEQFF TGTGCCATCAGTGTCGGAAATGAGCAGTTCTTC
TRBJ1-1 . TRBV30 . CAWQDRPKAFF TGTGCCTGGCAAGACCGGCCCAAGGCTTTCTTT
TRBJ2-5 few TRBV7-8 . CASRPDSRSQETQYF TGTGCCAGCAGACCCGACTCGCGGAGCCAAGAGACCCAGTACTTC
TRBJ1-1 . TRBV7-6 . CASSLTQNTEAFF TGTGCCAGCAGCTTAACACAGAACACTGAAGCTTTCTTT
TRBJ2-3 . TRBV28 . CASTSGDPSTDTQYF TGTGCCAGCACTTCGGGGGACCCTAGCACAGATACGCAGTATTTT
TRBJ1-1 . TRBV19 TRBD1 CASSTRPGQAAPEAFF TGTGCCAGTAGTACCCGTCCGGGACAGGCGGCCCCTGAAGCTTTCTTT
TRBJ2-3 . TRBV7-3 TRBD2 CASSSYGGGTDTQYF TGTGCCAGCAGCTCATACGGGGGGGGCACAGATACGCAGTATTTT
TRBJ1-3 . TRBV18 TRBD1 CASSLIPGQGFGNTIYF TGTGCCAGCTCACTAATCCCGGGACAGGGGTTTGGAAACACCATATATTTT
TRBJ2-5 . TRBV2 . CASRFDGETQYF TGTGCCAGCCGTTTCGATGGGGAGACCCAGTACTTC
TRBJ1-2 . TRBV5-5 . CASSQLGTAPYGYTF TGTGCCAGCAGCCAATTAGGAACCGCACCCTATGGCTACACCTTC
TRBJ2-5 . TRBV5-8 . CASSLGLAGQETQYF TGTGCCAGCAGCTTGGGTCTTGCAGGGCAAGAGACCCAGTACTTC
TRBJ2-1 . TRBV7-2 TRBD2 CASSRGGSGGSYNEQFF TGTGCCAGCAGCCGGGGGGGGAGCGGAGGGTCCTACAATGAGCAGTTCTTC
TRBJ1-4 . TRBV6-1 . CASSGLEKLFF TGTGCCAGCAGTGGCCTTGAAAAACTGTTTTTT
TRBJ2-1 . TRBV11-1 TRBD1 CASSPRTGHNEQFF TGTGCCAGCAGCCCAAGGACAGGGCACAATGAGCAGTTCTTC
TRBJ2-3 . TRBV5-1 TRBD2 CASSTRTSGGPTDTQYF TGCGCCAGCAGCACCCGGACTAGCGGGGGGCCCACAGATACGCAGTATTTT
TRBJ1-4 . TRBV29-1 . CSGAVGGRGKLFF TGCAGCGGGGCCGTGGGGGGTCGGGGAAAACTGTTTTTT